Shown below are 20 T cell receptor beta chains from a single sample sequenced in a study of CXCR3-negative and CXCR3-positive naive CD8 T cells. Through 5' RACE with UMI labels, the TRB cDNA libraries were prepared. TCRdb reworked the 5' RACE reads into one entry per CDR3 protein, no DNA. The repertoire table contains 45,000 or so distinct CDR3 sequences. The sample consisted of naive CXCR3- CD8+ T cells from blood. Subset reported: CD45RO-CCR7+CD27+CD95- naive CD8+ T cells lacking CXCR3 (TNR3-). Every receptor here comes from a human donor in good health. Some clones in this sample may be carry-over from other donors' samples.

V gene TRBV5-1 combines with J gene TRBJ2-7; TCRdb calls TRBD1, which cannot be checked without DNA. The CDR3 contains 15 residues. Germline V lookup: CDR1 SGHRS, CDR2 YFSETQ. The CDR3 spells CASTHGTGRSYEQYF.

V usage is TRBV29-1 and J usage is TRBJ2-1; TCRdb's assignment of TRBD2 cannot be checked, as there is no DNA. The germline V gene encodes CDR1 SQVTM and CDR2 ANQGSEA. The CDR3 consists of 13 residues. CDR3 loop: CSVPSGGYNEQFF.

The chain joins TRBV6-5 to TRBJ2-3; TCRdb's D gene call, TRBD1, goes unchecked for lack of DNA. Germline V CDR1 and CDR2: MNHEY, SVGAGI. The CDR3 is made up of 17 amino acids. The CDR3 sequence is CASNERWPPLSTDTQYF.

J is TRBJ2-5 and V is TRBV24-1. The CDR3 totals 14 residues. Germline-derived CDR1 and CDR2 are KGHDR and SFDVKD. The CDR3 reads CATSSSVRRETQYF.

The chain recombines TRBV7-2 with TRBJ2-3. This CDR3 has 14 residues. Germline CDR1 reads SGHTA; CDR2 reads FQGNSA. The chain's CDR3 is CASSIGPTGDTQYF.

The chain combines TRBV29-1 with TRBJ1-1. The CDR3 extends over 12 amino acids. Per the germline V gene, CDR1 is SQVTM and CDR2 is ANQGSEA. Here the CDR3 reads CSVESGRTEAFF.

CDR3 protein: CASSHRTHNTGELFF. J is TRBJ2-2 and V is TRBV7-9; there is no DNA to check the TCRdb D call of TRBD1. Germline V CDR1 and CDR2: SEHNR, FQNEAQ (reference sequence). The CDR3 is 15 amino acids.

This chain uses TRBV19 with TRBJ1-5; the TCRdb call, TRBD1, lacks DNA for checking. This CDR3 is built from 17 residues. Germline lookup yields CDR1 LNHDA and CDR2 SQIVND (reference sequence). CDR3 loop: CASSIDRERVINQPQHF.

The chain has TRBV7-6 and TRBJ2-7; TCRdb lists TRBD1, though no DNA is available to test this call. CDR1 SGHVS and CDR2 FNYEAQ come from the germline V gene. The CDR3 covers 16 residues. Here the CDR3 reads CASSLEGTGISYEQYF.

The rearrangement links TRBV12-3 or TRBV12-4 to TRBJ2-1; TCRdb's D gene call, TRBD1, goes unchecked for lack of DNA. CDR3 length: 14 residues. This CDR3 is CASIPGRADNEQFF.

In terms of frequency, this clonotype is medium-sized (0.01 to 0.1%). The chain recombines TRBV7-9 with TRBJ2-3. This CDR3 is 15 amino acids long. CDR1 is SEHNR, CDR2 FQNEAQ, per germline (reference sequence). The CDR3 here is CASTDLSYGTDTQYF. Supplemented by reference TRBV7-9 and TRBJ2-3, the full variable domain reads DTGVSQNPRHKITKRGQNVTFRCDPISEHNRLYWYRQTLGQGPEFLTYFQNEAQLEKSRLLSDRFSAERPKGSFSTLEIQRTEQGDSAMYLCASTDLSYGTDTQYFGPGTRLTVL.

The chain is built from TRBV29-1 and TRBJ2-7. This CDR3 is built from 13 residues. Per the germline V gene, CDR1 is SQVTM and CDR2 is ANQGSEA. CDR3 amino acids: CSVELGVPYEQYF.

The chain links TRBV7-9 to TRBJ2-1; TCRdb picks TRBD1, but there is no DNA to check that call. This CDR3 comprises 15 residues. The germline V gene has CDR1 SEHNR and CDR2 FQNEAQ (reference sequence). CDR3: CASSFVSDPRDEQFF. The variable domain in full, with the rest retrieved from reference TRBV7-9 and TRBJ2-1, is DTGVSQNPRHKITKRGQNVTFRCDPISEHNRLYWYRQTLGQGPEFLTYFQNEAQLEKSRLLSDRFSAERPKGSFSTLEIQRTEQGDSAMYLCASSFVSDPRDEQFFGPGTRLTVL.

The V call is TRBV6-5, the J call TRBJ2-5; the D call of TRBD1 rests on TCRdb alone, since no DNA is present to check it. The CDR3 totals 13 residues. Germline lookup yields CDR1 MNHEY and CDR2 SVGAGI. CDR3 sequence reads: CASSYPPGETQYF.

This chain uses TRBV28 with TRBJ2-3; no DNA is available, so the TRBD1 call from TCRdb remains unchecked. The V gene's germline CDR1 is MDHEN and CDR2 SYDVKM. The CDR3 sequence is 15 residues long. The chain's CDR3 is CASSSRDGSTDTQYF. Drawing the rest from reference TRBV28 and TRBJ2-3, the complete variable domain is DVKVTQSSRYLVKRTGEKVFLECVQDMDHENMFWYRQDPGLGLRLIYFSYDVKMKEKGDIPEGYSVSREKKERFSLILESASTNQTSMYLCASSSRDGSTDTQYFGPGTRLTVL.

The chain uses TRBV4-1 and TRBJ2-4; TCRdb's D gene call, TRBD1, goes unchecked for lack of DNA. The CDR3 sequence is 18 residues long. Per the germline V gene, CDR1 is MGHRA and CDR2 is YSYEKL. This chain's CDR3 is CASSQTNPGILAKNIQYF.

The chain recombines TRBV7-9 with TRBJ1-1. Germline CDR1 SEHNR, CDR2 FQNEAQ (reference sequence). The CDR3 is 15 residues long. The CDR3 here is CASSLNLFGYTEAFF. The full variable domain, rest sourced from reference TRBV7-9 and TRBJ1-1, is DTGVSQNPRHKITKRGQNVTFRCDPISEHNRLYWYRQTLGQGPEFLTYFQNEAQLEKSRLLSDRFSAERPKGSFSTLEIQRTEQGDSAMYLCASSLNLFGYTEAFFGQGTRLTVV.

This chain connects TRBV19 to TRBJ1-5; the TRBD1 assignment by TCRdb is unverifiable without DNA. Germline V CDR1 and CDR2: LNHDA, SQIVND (reference sequence). The CDR3 has 14 residues. CDR3 sequence reads: CATQGQGFYQPQHF.

The chain links TRBV5-5 to TRBJ2-1; no DNA is available, so the TRBD1 call from TCRdb remains unchecked. CDR3 length: 15 residues. The germline V gene encodes CDR1 SGHKS and CDR2 YYEKEE (reference sequence). The CDR3 is CASSLGTGPYNEQFF.

This chain connects TRBV20-1 to TRBJ2-6; TCRdb's D call of TRBD1 is untestable without DNA. The CDR3 contains 18 residues. The germline gives CDR1 DFQATT, CDR2 SNEGSKA (reference sequence). The CDR3 protein is CSAKPLSEGGSGANVLTF.